This note documents a single T cell receptor (beta chain) sequence. Profiling relied on immunoSEQ multiplex PCR, and the TCRdb table lists in-frame clones only, not all of them. The sample lists about 7,300 clones, 90% to 95% occurring once. This sample is part of a study of lymphopenia after photon versus proton radiotherapy. The CDR3 has 14 residues. J was trimmed by 5 bases and V by 0 bases; bases with no gene match: 3. Germline V gene data show CDR1 as WNHNN and CDR2 as SYGVQD (reference sequence). The rearrangement links TRBV10-1 to TRBJ1-1; 7 bases are shared with TRBD1. The clonotype comes from a woman aged 45 to 65 with cholangiocarcinoma. The source material was peripheral blood, sampled from a patient treated with photon-based radiotherapy. The CDR3 loop is CASSESGGDTEAFF. The CDR3 DNA follows: TGCGCCAGCAGTGAGTCAGGGGGCGATACTGAAGCTTTCTTT.